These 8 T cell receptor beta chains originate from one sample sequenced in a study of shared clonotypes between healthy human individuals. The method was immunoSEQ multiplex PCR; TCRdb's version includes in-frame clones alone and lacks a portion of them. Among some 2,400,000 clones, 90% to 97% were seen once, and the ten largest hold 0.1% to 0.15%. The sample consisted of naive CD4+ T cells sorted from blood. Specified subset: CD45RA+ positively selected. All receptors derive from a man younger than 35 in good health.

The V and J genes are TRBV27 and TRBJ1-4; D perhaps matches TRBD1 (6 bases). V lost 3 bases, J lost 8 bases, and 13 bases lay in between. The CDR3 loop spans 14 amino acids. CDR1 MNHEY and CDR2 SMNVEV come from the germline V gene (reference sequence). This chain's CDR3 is CASSFQGTGEKLFF. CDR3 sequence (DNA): TGTGCCAGCAGTTTCCAGGGGACGGGGGAAAAACTGTTTTTT. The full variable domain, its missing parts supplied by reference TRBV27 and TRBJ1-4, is EAQVTQNPRYLITVTGKKLTVTCSQNMNHEYMSWYRQDPGLGLRQIYYSMNVEVTDKGDVPEGYKVSRKEKRNFPLILESPSPNQTSLYFCASSFQGTGEKLFFGSGTQLSVL.

CDR3 nucleotide sequence: TGTGCCAGCAGCATCGGGACTAGCAAAGGATACACCGGGGAGCTGTTTTTT. Translated, it gives CASSIGTSKGYTGELFF. The chain recombines TRBV7-6 with TRBJ2-2; TRBD2 matches at 9 bases. Trimming removed 5 bases from V and 3 bases from J; junction bases left unmatched: 10. The V gene's germline CDR1 is SGHVS and CDR2 FNYEAQ. The CDR3 totals 17 residues.

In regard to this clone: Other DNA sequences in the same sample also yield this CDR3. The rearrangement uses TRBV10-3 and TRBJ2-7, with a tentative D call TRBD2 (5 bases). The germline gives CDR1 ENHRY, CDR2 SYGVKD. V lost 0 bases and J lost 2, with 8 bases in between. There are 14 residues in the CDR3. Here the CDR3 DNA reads TGTGCCATCAGTGAGTCTGAGGGCGCCTACGAGCAGTACTTC. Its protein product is CAISESEGAYEQYF.

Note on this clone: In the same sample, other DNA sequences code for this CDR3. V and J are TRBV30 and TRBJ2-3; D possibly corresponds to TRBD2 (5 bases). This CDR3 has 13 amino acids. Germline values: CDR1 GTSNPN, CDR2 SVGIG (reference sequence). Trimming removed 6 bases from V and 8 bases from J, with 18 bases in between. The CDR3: CACPTSPGTTQYF. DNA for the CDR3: TGTGCCTGTCCGACCTCACCGGGAACTACGCAGTATTTT. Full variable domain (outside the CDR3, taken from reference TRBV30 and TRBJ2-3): SQTIHQWPATLVQPVGSPLSLECTVEGTSNPNLYWYRQAAGRGLQLLFYSVGIGQISSEVPQNLSASRPQDRQFILSSKKLLLSDSGFYLCACPTSPGTTQYFGPGTRLTVL.

The chain's CDR3 is CAISQGETQYF. The DNA of the CDR3 is TGTGCCATCAGCCAAGGAGAGACCCAGTACTTC. The chain uses TRBV10-3 and TRBJ2-5; D remains unclear. Trimming removed 6 bases from V and 4 bases from J, with 6 bases in between. The germline V gene has CDR1 ENHRY and CDR2 SYGVKD. The CDR3 totals 11 residues.

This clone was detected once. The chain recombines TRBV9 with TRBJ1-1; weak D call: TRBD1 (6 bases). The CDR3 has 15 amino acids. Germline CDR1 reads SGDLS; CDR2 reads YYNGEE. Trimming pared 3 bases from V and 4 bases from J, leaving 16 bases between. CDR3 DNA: TGTGCCAGCAGCGGACAGGTGTCCGCGCGCACTGAAGCTTTCTTT. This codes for CASSGQVSARTEAFF.

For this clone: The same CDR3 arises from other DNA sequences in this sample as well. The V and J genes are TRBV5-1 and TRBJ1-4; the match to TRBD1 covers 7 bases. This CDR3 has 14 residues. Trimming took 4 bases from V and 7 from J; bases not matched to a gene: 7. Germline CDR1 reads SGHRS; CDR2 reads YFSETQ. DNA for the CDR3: TGCGCCAGCAGCCAGGGGGGCGCGGGTGAAAAACTGTTTTTT. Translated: CASSQGGAGEKLFF.

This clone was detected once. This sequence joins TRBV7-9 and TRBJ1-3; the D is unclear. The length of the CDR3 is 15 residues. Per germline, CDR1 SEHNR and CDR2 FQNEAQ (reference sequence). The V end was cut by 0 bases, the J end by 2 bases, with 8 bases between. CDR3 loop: CASSLAEHAGNTIYF. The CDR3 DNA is TGTGCCAGCAGCTTAGCTGAACATGCTGGAAACACCATATATTTT. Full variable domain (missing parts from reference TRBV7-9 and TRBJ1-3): DTGVSQNPRHKITKRGQNVTFRCDPISEHNRLYWYRQTLGQGPEFLTYFQNEAQLEKSRLLSDRFSAERPKGSFSTLEIQRTEQGDSAMYLCASSLAEHAGNTIYFGEGSWLTVV.